This T cell receptor beta chain was profiled in a study of blood T cell repertoires in COVID-19. Study-wide background: Acute-phase and convalescent COVID-19 samples originated in the United States, Italy and Spain.

How the authors handled the data: For nucleated cells, counts were estimated from reference gene primer amplification. Assay used: immunoSEQ multiplex PCR; TCRdb lists only in-frame clones, some missing. V and J calls and clone size come straight from that table; D and trimming were deduced from the DNA. The sample holds about 160,000 clones, 80% seen once. The germline V gene has CDR1 SGDLS and CDR2 YYNGEE. CDR3 length: 13 amino acids. The V end lost 7 bases, the J end lost 8 bases, and 17 bases lay between the germline ends. Study members were between roughly 18 and 100 years old and lived in 24 US regions. Participants reported their clinical history, and cohort assignment relied on those reports.

This TCR came from a man in his forties who had recovered from COVID-19. The chain joins TRBV9 to TRBJ2-3; TRBD2 is a possible D gene (5 bases). Sequenced input: PBMCs or T cells enriched from blood (not recorded which). CDR3: CASGTTSGATQYF. The CDR3 DNA reads as TGTGCCAGCGGAACGACGAGCGGAGCTACGCAGTATTTT.